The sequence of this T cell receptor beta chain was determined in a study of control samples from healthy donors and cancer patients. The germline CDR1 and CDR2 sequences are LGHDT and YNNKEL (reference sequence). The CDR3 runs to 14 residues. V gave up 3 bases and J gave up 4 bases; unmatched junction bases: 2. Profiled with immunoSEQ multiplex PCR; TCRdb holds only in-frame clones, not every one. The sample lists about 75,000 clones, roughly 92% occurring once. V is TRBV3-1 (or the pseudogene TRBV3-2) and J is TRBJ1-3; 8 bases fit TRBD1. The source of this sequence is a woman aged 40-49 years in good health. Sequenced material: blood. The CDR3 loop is CASSHRTGGNTIYF. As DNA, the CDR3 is TGTGCCAGCAGCCATCGGACAGGGGGAAACACCATATATTTT.